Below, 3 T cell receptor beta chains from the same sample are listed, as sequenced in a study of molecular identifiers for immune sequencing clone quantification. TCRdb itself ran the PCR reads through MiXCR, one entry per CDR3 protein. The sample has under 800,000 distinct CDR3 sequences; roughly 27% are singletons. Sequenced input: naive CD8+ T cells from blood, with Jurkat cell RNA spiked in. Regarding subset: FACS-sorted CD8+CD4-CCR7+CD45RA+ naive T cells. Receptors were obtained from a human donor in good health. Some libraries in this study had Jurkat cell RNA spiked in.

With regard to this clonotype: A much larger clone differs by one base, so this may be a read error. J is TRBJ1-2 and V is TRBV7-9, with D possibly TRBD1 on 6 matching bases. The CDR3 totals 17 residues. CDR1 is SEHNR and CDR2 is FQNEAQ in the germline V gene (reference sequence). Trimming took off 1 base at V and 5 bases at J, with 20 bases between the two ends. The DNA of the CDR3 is TGTGCCAGCAGCTTAGAGATGGTTTCGGGACACTATTATGGCTACACCTTC. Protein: CASSLEMVSGHYYGYTF. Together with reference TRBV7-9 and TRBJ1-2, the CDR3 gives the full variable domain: DTGVSQNPRHKITKRGQNVTFRCDPISEHNRLYWYRQTLGQGPEFLTYFQNEAQLEKSRLLSDRFSAERPKGSFSTLEIQRTEQGDSAMYLCASSLEMVSGHYYGYTFGSGTRLTVV.

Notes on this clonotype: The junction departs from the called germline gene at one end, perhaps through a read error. For the CDR3, the DNA is TGTGTCAGCAGTTTAGCTAGCGGTCCCAATGAGCAGTTCTTC. Protein product: CVSSLASGPNEQFF. This chain links TRBV27 with TRBJ2-1; 7 bases line up with TRBD2. Looked up from germline, CDR1 is MNHEY and CDR2 is SMNVEV (reference sequence). The CDR3 extends over 14 amino acids.

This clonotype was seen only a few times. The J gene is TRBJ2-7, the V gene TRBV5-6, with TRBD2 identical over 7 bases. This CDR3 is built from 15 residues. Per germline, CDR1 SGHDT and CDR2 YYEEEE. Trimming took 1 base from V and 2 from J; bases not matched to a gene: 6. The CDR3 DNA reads TGTGCCAGCAGCTTGAGCGGGACTCCCACCTACGAGCAGTACTTC. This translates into CASSLSGTPTYEQYF.